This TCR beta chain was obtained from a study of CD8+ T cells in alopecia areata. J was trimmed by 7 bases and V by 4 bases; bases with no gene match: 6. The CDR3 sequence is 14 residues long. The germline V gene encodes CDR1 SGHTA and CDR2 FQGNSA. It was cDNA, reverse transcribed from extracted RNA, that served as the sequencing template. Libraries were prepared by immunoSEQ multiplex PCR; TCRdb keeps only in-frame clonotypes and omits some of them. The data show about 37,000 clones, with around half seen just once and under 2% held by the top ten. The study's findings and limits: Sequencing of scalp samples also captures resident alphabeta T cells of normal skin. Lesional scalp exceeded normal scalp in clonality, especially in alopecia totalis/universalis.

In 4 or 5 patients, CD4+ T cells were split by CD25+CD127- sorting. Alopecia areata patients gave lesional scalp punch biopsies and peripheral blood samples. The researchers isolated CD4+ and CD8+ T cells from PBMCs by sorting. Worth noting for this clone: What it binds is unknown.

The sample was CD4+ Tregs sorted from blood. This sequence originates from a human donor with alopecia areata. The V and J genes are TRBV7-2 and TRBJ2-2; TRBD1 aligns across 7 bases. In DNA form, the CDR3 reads TGTGCCAGCAGCTCGACAGGGTTAGTCGGGGAGCTGTTTTTT. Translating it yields CASSSTGLVGELFF.